The 18 T cell receptor beta chains presented below share a single source sample, sequenced in a study of T cell responses to AZD1222 COVID-19 vaccine. Profiled with immunoSEQ multiplex PCR; TCRdb holds only in-frame clones, not every one. The table shows approximately 71,000 clones, with more than 70% occurring only once. Material: peripheral blood, obtained on day 0 of AZD1222 vaccination. Receptor source: an adult in good health.

The chain couples TRBV6-1 to TRBJ1-2; TRBD1 aligns across 9 bases. Germline trimming cut 2 bases from V and 4 bases from J; bases unmatched to any gene: 5. Germline CDR1 MNHNS, CDR2 SASEGT. There are 15 residues in the CDR3. CDR3 amino acids: CASSESKTGGYGYTF. CDR3 in DNA: TGTGCCAGCAGTGAATCCAAGACAGGGGGCTATGGCTACACCTTC.

This chain links TRBV5-1 with TRBJ1-1; D ambiguous. Trimming removed 0 bases at V and 0 bases at J, with 6 bases between. There are 14 residues in the CDR3. Germline lookup yields CDR1 SGHRS and CDR2 YFSETQ. The DNA for the CDR3 is TGCGCCAGCAGCTTGGATACAGTGAACACTGAAGCTTTCTTT. Its protein is CASSLDTVNTEAFF.

J is TRBJ1-2 and V is TRBV2, with D perhaps TRBD1 (6 bases). CDR3 length equals 15 residues. From germline, CDR1 is SNHLY and CDR2 FYNNEI. V lost 2 bases to trimming and J lost 3 bases, with 13 bases between them. CDR3 loop: CASSEMGRGDYGYTF. CDR3 DNA: TGTGCCAGCAGTGAAATGGGCAGGGGAGACTATGGCTACACCTTC. The whole variable domain, filled in from reference TRBV2 and TRBJ1-2, reads EPEVTQTPSHQVTQMGQEVILRCVPISNHLYFYWYRQILGQKVEFLVSFYNNEISEKSEIFDDQFSVERPDGSNFTLKIRSTKLEDSAMYFCASSEMGRGDYGYTFGSGTRLTVV.

The chain has TRBV24-1 and TRBJ1-3, with 8 bases lining up with TRBD1. Trimming cost V 9 bases and J 4 bases; bases outside gene matches: 22. This CDR3 spans 19 amino acids. CDR1 is KGHDR, CDR2 SFDVKD, per germline. The CDR3 region has the DNA TGTGCCACCCATTCCCCCGGGACAGGCTCTGGATGGTGGGGAAACACCATATATTTT. Its protein product is CATHSPGTGSGWWGNTIYF.

The chain has TRBV5-4 and TRBJ1-2, with D perhaps matching TRBD1 (6 bases). The V gene lost 1 base and the J gene lost 6 bases, with 7 bases spanning the gap. The length of the CDR3 is 12 residues. Germline CDR1 is SGHNT and CDR2 is YYREEE (reference sequence). DNA of the CDR3: TGTGCCAGCAGCTTGTACAGGGATGGCTACACCTTC. Its translation: CASSLYRDGYTF.

V gene TRBV28 combines with J gene TRBJ2-1, with D unresolved. The CDR3 is 11 residues long. Germline CDR1 reads MDHEN; CDR2 reads SYDVKM. The ends were cut back, 1 base at V and 14 bases at J, with 9 bases in the middle. CDR3 in DNA: TGTGCCAGCAGTTTATTAGGACGCGAGTTCTTC. It translates to CASSLLGREFF.

In DNA, the CDR3 is TGTGCCAGCAGTTTAACCACAGGGGATGGCTACACCTTC. Translation gives CASSLTTGDGYTF. V and J are TRBV27 and TRBJ1-2; TRBD1 aligns across 7 bases. This CDR3 has 13 amino acids. Trimming removed 2 bases from V and 6 bases from J; junction bases left unmatched: 3. The germline CDR1 and CDR2 sequences are MNHEY and SMNVEV (reference sequence).

In regard to this clone: Other DNA sequences of this sample code for an identical CDR3. The chain links TRBV15 to TRBJ2-6; possibly TRBD1 for D (5 bases). Looked up from germline, CDR1 is LNHNV and CDR2 is YYDKDF (reference sequence). The CDR3 is 15 residues long. V dropped 3 bases and J dropped 0 bases, with 6 bases sitting between them. CDR3 DNA: TGTGCCACCAGCAGGGACACCTCTGGGGCCAACGTCCTGACTTTC. Translation gives CATSRDTSGANVLTF.

The sample holds one count of this clone. The chain employs TRBV19 and TRBJ1-2; TRBD1 aligns across 7 bases. V trimming: 5 bases; J trimming: 2 bases; junction bases outside the gene matches: 8. Germline lookup yields CDR1 LNHDA and CDR2 SQIVND (reference sequence). This CDR3 region has 15 residues. Here the CDR3 DNA reads TGTGCCAGTAGTCCCTGGGGACAGCCGAACTATGGCTACACCTTC. It encodes CASSPWGQPNYGYTF. Using reference TRBV19 and TRBJ1-2 for the parts outside the CDR3, the full variable domain is DGGITQSPKYLFRKEGQNVTLSCEQNLNHDAMYWYRQDPGQGLRLIYYSQIVNDFQKGDIAEGYSVSREKKESFPLTVTSAQKNPTAFYLCASSPWGQPNYGYTFGSGTRLTVV.

This clone has only one observation. This sequence joins TRBV2 and TRBJ1-2, with 8 bases that match TRBD1. Trimming at V came to 6 bases and at J to 8 bases, leaving 5 bases not matched to a gene. The CDR3 has 12 amino acids. Germline values: CDR1 SNHLY, CDR2 FYNNEI. The DNA for the CDR3 is TGTGCCAGCAGGACAGGGGCCGGGGGCTACACCTTC. This sequence encodes CASRTGAGGYTF. Combining the CDR3 with reference TRBV2 and TRBJ1-2 gives the whole variable domain EPEVTQTPSHQVTQMGQEVILRCVPISNHLYFYWYRQILGQKVEFLVSFYNNEISEKSEIFDDQFSVERPDGSNFTLKIRSTKLEDSAMYFCASRTGAGGYTFGSGTRLTVV.

The chain carries TRBV27 and TRBJ1-6; D call uncertain. V lost 8 bases and J 4 bases, leaving 12 bases between the germline ends. Germline V gene data show CDR1 as MNHEY and CDR2 as SMNVEV (reference sequence). CDR3 size: 14 residues. The CDR3 loop is CASRRLGYNSPLHF. The CDR3 DNA reads as TGTGCCAGCCGCCGGCTGGGTTATAATTCACCCCTCCACTTT.

The rearrangement links TRBV29-1 to TRBJ2-1; D call uncertain. Between the trimmed V and J ends, which lost 3 bases and 4 bases, there was a span of 4 bases. This CDR3 contains 11 residues. CDR1 and CDR2 (germline): SQVTM, ANQGSEA. This CDR3 is CSVDRYNEQFF. Here the CDR3 DNA reads TGCAGCGTTGACCGGTACAATGAGCAGTTCTTC.

As DNA, the CDR3 is TGTGCCAGCAGAAGCTGGGATAGCAATCAGCCCCAGCATTTT. This encodes CASRSWDSNQPQHF. The chain couples TRBV28 to TRBJ1-5, with unresolved D. Trimming shortened V by 6 bases and J by 0 bases, and 9 bases separated the two germline ends. Germline V lookup: CDR1 MDHEN, CDR2 SYDVKM. This CDR3 spans 14 amino acids.

The gene calls are TRBV12-5 and TRBJ2-1; the D gene is possibly TRBD2 (7 bases). Trimming took 4 bases from V and 12 from J, leaving 16 bases between them. Germline CDR1 LGHNT, CDR2 FRNRAP. CDR3 length: 13 amino acids. The CDR3 nucleotides read TGTGCTAGTGGTTACCCCGGGGGGCCCCGGCAGTTCTTC. This sequence encodes CASGYPGGPRQFF.

The J gene is TRBJ1-1, the V gene TRBV24-1; D gene uncertain. The germline V and J ends were trimmed by 5 bases and 0 bases, with 6 bases remaining between them. The CDR3 contains 13 residues. Per germline, CDR1 KGHDR and CDR2 SFDVKD. CDR3 protein: CATSGPVNTEAFF. For the CDR3, the DNA is TGTGCCACCAGTGGCCCGGTGAACACTGAAGCTTTCTTT.

In the case of this clone: Mismatch with germline at one junction end may stem from a read error. This chain links TRBV4-1 with TRBJ2-2; D possibly corresponds to TRBD2 (7 bases). Germline CDR1 and CDR2: MGHRA and YSYEKL. The length of the CDR3 is 16 residues. CDR3 in amino acids: CARSRVGGVIAGELFF. CDR3 coding DNA: TGCGCCCGCAGCCGAGTAGGGGGGGTGATCGCCGGGGAGCTGTTTTTT.

The gene calls are TRBV4-1 and TRBJ2-7; 10 bases line up with TRBD2. Trimming took 5 bases from V and 7 from J; bases not matched to a gene: 5. Per germline, CDR1 MGHRA and CDR2 YSYEKL. The CDR3 extends over 13 amino acids. CDR3 loop: CASSLGLAVEQYF. CDR3 sequence (DNA): TGCGCCAGCAGCTTAGGACTAGCGGTTGAGCAGTACTTC.

The chain combines TRBV30 with TRBJ2-3; 7 nucleotides match TRBD1. There are 15 residues in the CDR3. Germline CDR1 is GTSNPN and CDR2 is SVGIG (reference sequence). The V and J ends lost 2 bases and 2 bases, in that order; junction bases with no gene match: 7. CDR3 residues: CAWSLGQAITDTQYF. As DNA, the CDR3 is TGTGCCTGGAGTCTTGGACAGGCGATCACAGATACGCAGTATTTT.